In this sample, the clone carrying this T cell receptor (beta chain) turned up a few times. This record comes from a study of T-cell reconstitution after alpha-beta-depleted transplantation in children. Preparation of the TCRbeta library was carried out with unique molecular identifiers. TCRdb reprocessed the PCR reads via MiXCR and lists one record per CDR3 protein. The sample includes about 200,000 distinct CDR3 sequences, approximately 7% of them seen just once. The CDR3 spans 13 residues. With V trimmed by 5 bases and J by 4 bases, 1 base remained unmatched. Germline V lookup: CDR1 DFQATT, CDR2 SNEGSKA (reference sequence).

The sequence was obtained from a boy between 2 and 10 years old with acute lymphoblastic leukemia, due to receive a stem cell transplant. The sequenced sample was PBMCs, obtained before TCRalphabeta/CD19-depleted stem cell transplant. The chain uses TRBV20-1 and TRBJ2-3, with 12 bases fitting TRBD2. Here the CDR3 DNA reads TGCAGTGCTCCTAGCGGGGGGGCAGATACGCAGTATTTT. Translated, it gives CSAPSGGADTQYF.